This record covers a single T cell receptor beta chain. In germline, CDR1 is MGHRA, CDR2 YSYEKL. With V trimmed by 6 bases and J by 4 bases, 6 bases remained unmatched. The length of the CDR3 is 14 residues. This sample was included in a study of blood T cell repertoires in COVID-19. Across the study: The United States, Italy and Spain were the sources of the acute and convalescent COVID-19 samples. Sample material is recorded as cDNA or gDNA derived from T cells, B-cell-depleted T cells, or PBMCs.

Seattle patients were enrolled during active infection and followed longitudinally. Original handling: Amplification from reference gene primers served as the basis for estimated nucleated cell counts. Some clones are missing from TCRdb's copy, which holds only in-frame ones; the method was immunoSEQ multiplex PCR. The V and J calls and the clone size are those of that table, but D and trimming were determined from the DNA. There are about 200,000 clones in the sample; approximately 85% occur only once, and under 2.5% lies in the top ten. The rearrangement uses TRBV4-1 and TRBJ1-2; 9 nucleotides match TRBD1. The sequence came from a woman in her seventies with COVID-19, enrolled during active disease. Sequencing was performed on peripheral blood. CDR3 amino acids: CASRHTTGGYGYTF. The CDR3 nucleotides read TGCGCCAGCAGGCACACGACAGGGGGCTATGGCTACACCTTC.